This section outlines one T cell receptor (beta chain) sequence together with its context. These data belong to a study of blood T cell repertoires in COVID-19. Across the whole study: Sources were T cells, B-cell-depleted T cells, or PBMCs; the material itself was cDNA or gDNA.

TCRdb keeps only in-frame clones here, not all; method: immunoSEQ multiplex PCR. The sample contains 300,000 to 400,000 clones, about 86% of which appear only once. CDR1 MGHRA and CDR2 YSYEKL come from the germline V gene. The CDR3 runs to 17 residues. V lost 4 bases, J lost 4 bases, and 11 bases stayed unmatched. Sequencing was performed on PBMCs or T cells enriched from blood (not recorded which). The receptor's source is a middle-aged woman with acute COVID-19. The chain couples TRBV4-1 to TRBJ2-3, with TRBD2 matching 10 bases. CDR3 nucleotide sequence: TGCGCCAGCAGCCGTGGGTCAGCGGGAGGGCAAGCAGATACGCAGTATTTT. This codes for CASSRGSAGGQADTQYF.